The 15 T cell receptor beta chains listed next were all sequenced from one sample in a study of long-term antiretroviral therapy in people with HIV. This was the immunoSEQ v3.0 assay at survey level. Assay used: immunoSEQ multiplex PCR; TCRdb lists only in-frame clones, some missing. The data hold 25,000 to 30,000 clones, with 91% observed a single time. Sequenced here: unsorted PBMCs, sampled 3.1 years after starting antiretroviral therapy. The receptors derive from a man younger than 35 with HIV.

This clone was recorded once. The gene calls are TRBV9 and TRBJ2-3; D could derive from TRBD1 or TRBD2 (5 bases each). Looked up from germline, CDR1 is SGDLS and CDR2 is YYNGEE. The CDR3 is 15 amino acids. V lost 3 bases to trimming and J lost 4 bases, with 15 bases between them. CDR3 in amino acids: CASSAGWGSADTQYF. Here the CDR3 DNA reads TGTGCCAGCAGCGCAGGGTGGGGGTCGGCAGATACGCAGTATTTT.

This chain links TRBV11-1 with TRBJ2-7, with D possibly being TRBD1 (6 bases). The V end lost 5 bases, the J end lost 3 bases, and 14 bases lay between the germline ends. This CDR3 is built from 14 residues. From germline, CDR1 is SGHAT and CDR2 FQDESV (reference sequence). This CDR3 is CASSPGEFRYEQYF. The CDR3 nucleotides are TGTGCCAGCAGCCCAGGGGAATTCCGCTACGAGCAGTACTTC.

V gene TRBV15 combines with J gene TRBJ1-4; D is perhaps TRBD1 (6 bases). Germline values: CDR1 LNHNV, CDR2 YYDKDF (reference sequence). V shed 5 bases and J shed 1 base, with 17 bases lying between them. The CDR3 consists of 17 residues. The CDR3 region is CATSLRPTGRTNEKLFF. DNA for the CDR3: TGTGCCACCAGCCTCCGCCCGACAGGCCGAACTAATGAAAAACTGTTTTTT.

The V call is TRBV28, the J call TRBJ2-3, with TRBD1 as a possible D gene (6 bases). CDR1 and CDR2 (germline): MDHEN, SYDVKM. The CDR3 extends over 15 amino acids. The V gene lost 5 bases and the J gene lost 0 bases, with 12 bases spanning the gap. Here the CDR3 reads CASSPLGASTDTQYF. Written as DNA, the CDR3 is TGTGCCAGCAGTCCTCTGGGGGCGAGCACAGATACGCAGTATTTT.

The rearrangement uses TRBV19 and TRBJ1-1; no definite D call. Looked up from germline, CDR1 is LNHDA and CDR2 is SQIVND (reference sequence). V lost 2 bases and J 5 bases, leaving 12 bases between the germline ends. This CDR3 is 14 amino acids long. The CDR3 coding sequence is TGTGCCAGTAGTATAACCCAGGCAAGGACTGAAGCTTTCTTT. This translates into CASSITQARTEAFF.

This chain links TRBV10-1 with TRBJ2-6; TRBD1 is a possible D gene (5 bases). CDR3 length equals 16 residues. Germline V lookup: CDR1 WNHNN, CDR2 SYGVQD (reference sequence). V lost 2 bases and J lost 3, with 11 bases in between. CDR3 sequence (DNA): TGCGCCAGCAGTGAGCGGACAAGTTTTGGGGCCAACGTCCTGACTTTC. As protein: CASSERTSFGANVLTF.

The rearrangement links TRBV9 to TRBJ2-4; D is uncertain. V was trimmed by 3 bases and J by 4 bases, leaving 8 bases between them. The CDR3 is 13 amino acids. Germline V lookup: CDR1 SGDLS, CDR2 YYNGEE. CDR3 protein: CASSGGPKNIQYF. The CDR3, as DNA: TGTGCCAGCAGCGGAGGTCCTAAAAACATTCAGTACTTC.

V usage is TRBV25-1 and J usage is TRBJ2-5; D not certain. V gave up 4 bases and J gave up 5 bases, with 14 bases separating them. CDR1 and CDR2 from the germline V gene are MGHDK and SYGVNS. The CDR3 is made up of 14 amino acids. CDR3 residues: CASSGRVSGETQYF. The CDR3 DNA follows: TGTGCCAGCAGTGGTAGGGTTTCTGGGGAGACCCAGTACTTC.

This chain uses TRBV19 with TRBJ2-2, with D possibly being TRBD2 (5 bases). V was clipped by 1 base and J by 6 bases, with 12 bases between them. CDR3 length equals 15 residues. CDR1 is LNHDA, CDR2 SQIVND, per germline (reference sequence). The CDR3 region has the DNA TGTGCCAGTAGTATAGCCCGGGGAGCGTCCGGGGAGCTGTTTTTT. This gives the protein CASSIARGASGELFF.

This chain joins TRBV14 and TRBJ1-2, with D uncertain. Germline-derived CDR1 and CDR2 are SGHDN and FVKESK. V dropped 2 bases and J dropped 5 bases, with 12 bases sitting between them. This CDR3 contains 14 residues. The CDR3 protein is CASSQKLSRYGYTF. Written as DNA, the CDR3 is TGTGCCAGCAGCCAAAAATTGTCCAGATATGGCTACACCTTC.

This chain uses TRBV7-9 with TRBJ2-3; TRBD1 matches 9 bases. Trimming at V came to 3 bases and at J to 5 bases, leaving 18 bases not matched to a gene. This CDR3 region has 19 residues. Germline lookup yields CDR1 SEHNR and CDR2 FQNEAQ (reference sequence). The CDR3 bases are TGTGCCAGCAGCTTCCCTACAGGGGGCGAGGAAAGAGGCCTAGATACGCAGTATTTT. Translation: CASSFPTGGEERGLDTQYF. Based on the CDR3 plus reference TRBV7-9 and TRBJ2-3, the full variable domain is DTGVSQNPRHKITKRGQNVTFRCDPISEHNRLYWYRQTLGQGPEFLTYFQNEAQLEKSRLLSDRFSAERPKGSFSTLEIQRTEQGDSAMYLCASSFPTGGEERGLDTQYFGPGTRLTVL.

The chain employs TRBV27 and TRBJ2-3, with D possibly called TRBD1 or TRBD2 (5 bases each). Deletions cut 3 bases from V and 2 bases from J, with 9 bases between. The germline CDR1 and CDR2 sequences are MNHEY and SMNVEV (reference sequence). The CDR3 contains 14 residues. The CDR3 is CASSLGEATDTQYF. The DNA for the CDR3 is TGTGCCAGCAGTTTGGGGGAAGCCACAGATACGCAGTATTTT.

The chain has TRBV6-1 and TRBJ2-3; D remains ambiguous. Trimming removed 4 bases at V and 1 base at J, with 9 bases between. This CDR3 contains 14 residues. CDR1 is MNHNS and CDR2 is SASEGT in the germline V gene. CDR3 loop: CASSGDTGTDTQYF. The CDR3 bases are TGTGCCAGCAGTGGTGACACCGGCACAGATACGCAGTATTTT.

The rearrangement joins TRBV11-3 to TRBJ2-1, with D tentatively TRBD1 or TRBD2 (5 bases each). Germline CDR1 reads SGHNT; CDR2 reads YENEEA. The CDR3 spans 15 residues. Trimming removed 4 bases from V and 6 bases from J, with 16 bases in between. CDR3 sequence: CASSSLVGESNEQFF. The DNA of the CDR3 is TGTGCCAGCAGCTCTCTAGTGGGGGAGTCCAATGAGCAGTTCTTC.

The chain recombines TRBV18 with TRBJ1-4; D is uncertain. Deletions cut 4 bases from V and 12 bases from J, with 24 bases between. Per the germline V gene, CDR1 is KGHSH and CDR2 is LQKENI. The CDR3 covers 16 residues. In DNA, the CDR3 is TGTGCCAGCTCACAATTGGGCCAGGCAGACTCAATCCAACTGTTTTTT. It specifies CASSQLGQADSIQLFF.